This is a list of T cell receptor beta chains from one sample in a study of early T cells in non-severe SARS-CoV-2 infection. TCRdb re-called the 5' RACE reads through MiXCR, storing one row per CDR3 protein. The sample holds 30,000 to 40,000 distinct CDR3 sequences; less than 8% are singletons and the top ten take approximately 26%. The source material was whole blood, sampled at baseline. Source of these receptors: an adult who was a healthcare worker with PCR-confirmed SARS-CoV-2 infection or an uninfected control (not recorded which). Both conserved end residues are part of each CDR3. The D gene is left open where the match is weak. The size entry is marked missing in some rows and otherwise reads once, few, many or a size class.

d_call,j_call,v_call,clone_size,cdr3_aa,cdr3_nt
-,TRBJ1-2,TRBV27,many,CASSQGPYGYTF,TGTGCCAGCAGCCAAGGGCCCTATGGCTACACCTTC
TRBD2,TRBJ2-1,TRBV7-2,-,CASSLGLAMYEQFF,TGTGCCAGCAGCCTGGGACTAGCGATGTATGAGCAGTTCTTC
-,TRBJ1-1,TRBV5-4,few,CASSLKHSEKAFF,TGTGCCAGCAGCTTGAAACATAGCGAAAAAGCTTTCTTT
-,TRBJ2-1,TRBV7-2,-,CASSFTTRQSFF,TGTGCCAGCAGCTTCACGACTAGACAATCTTTCTTC
-,TRBJ2-5,TRBV20-1,many,CSANGDRETQYF,TGCAGTGCTAATGGGGATCGGGAGACCCAGTACTTC
TRBD2,TRBJ2-7,TRBV20-1,-,CSARAGLAISYEQYF,TGCAGTGCTAGAGCGGGACTAGCGATCTCCTACGAGCAGTACTTC
TRBD1,TRBJ1-5,TRBV6-5,-,CASSWGTGDQPQHF,TGTGCCAGCAGTTGGGGGACAGGGGATCAGCCCCAGCATTTT
TRBD1,TRBJ2-2,TRBV5-5,few,CASSWGQGANTGELFF,TGTGCCAGCAGCTGGGGACAGGGGGCGAACACCGGGGAGCTGTTTTTT
-,TRBJ2-3,TRBV7-3,few,CASSLNRILTDTQYF,TGTGCCAGCAGCTTAAACCGGATACTCACAGATACGCAGTATTTT
-,TRBJ2-1,TRBV7-2,many,CASSLGVQNEQFF,TGTGCCAGCAGCTTGGGAGTCCAGAATGAGCAGTTCTTC
TRBD1,TRBJ1-1,TRBV12-3/TRBV12-4,-,CASSIDRVNTEAFF,TGTGCCAGCAGCATTGACAGGGTGAACACTGAAGCTTTCTTT
TRBD2,TRBJ2-1,TRBV11-2,few,CASSLIPLAGNEQFF,TGTGCCAGCAGCTTGATTCCGCTAGCGGGTAATGAGCAGTTCTTC
-,TRBJ1-2,TRBV20-1,many,CSAAWEGSGYGYTF,TGCAGTGCGGCATGGGAGGGATCAGGGTATGGCTACACCTTC
-,TRBJ2-1,TRBV10-3,many,CAISEGLAPSDEQFF,TGTGCCATCAGTGAGGGGCTAGCCCCCTCTGATGAGCAGTTCTTC
-,TRBJ2-3,TRBV27,few,CASSRWASLGDTQYF,TGTGCCAGCAGTCGCTGGGCTTCACTTGGAGATACGCAGTATTTT
-,TRBJ1-1,TRBV5-8,few,CASSLGHGATEAFF,TGTGCCAGCAGCCTGGGCCACGGGGCTACTGAAGCTTTCTTT
-,TRBJ2-6,TRBV24-1,many,CATSDPAAGANVLTF,TGTGCCACCAGTGACCCGGCTGCCGGGGCCAACGTCCTGACTTTC
TRBD2,TRBJ2-1,TRBV6-1,many,CASSNLAGGRDEQFF,TGTGCCAGCAGCAATCTAGCGGGAGGGCGAGATGAGCAGTTCTTC
-,TRBJ2-1,TRBV20-1,few,CSVGENEQFF,TGCAGTGTCGGGGAGAATGAGCAGTTCTTC
-,TRBJ2-6,TRBV6-5,many,CASSPSHREKFSPSSGANVLTF,TGTGCCAGCAGCCCGTCCCACAGGGAAAAATTTTCCCCCTCCTCTGGGGCCAACGTCCTGACTTTC